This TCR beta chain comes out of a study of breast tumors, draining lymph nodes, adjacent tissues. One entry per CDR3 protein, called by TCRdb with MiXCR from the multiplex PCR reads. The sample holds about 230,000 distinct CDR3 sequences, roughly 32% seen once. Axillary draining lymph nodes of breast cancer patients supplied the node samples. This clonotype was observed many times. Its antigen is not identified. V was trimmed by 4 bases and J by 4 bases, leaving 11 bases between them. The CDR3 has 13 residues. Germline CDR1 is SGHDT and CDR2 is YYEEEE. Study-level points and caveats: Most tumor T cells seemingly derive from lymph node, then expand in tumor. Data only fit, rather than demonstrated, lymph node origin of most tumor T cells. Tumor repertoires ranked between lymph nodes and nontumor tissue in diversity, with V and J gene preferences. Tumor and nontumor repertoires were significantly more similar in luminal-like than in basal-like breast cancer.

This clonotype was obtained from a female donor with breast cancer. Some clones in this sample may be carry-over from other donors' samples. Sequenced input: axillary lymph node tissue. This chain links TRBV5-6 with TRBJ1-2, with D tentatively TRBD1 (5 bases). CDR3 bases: TGTGCCAGCAGCCACGTTAGGGGCTATGGCTACACCTTC. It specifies CASSHVRGYGYTF.